One T cell receptor beta chain is described in this entry. Its antigen is undetermined. RNA transcripts provided the source from which TCR beta CDR3 regions were amplified. The primer set for the first-round RT-PCR of the TCR CDR3 was HTBI. TCRdb processed the multiplex PCR reads anew with MiXCR; each CDR3 protein has one entry. The profile shows about 640,000 distinct CDR3 sequences, roughly 20% of them singletons. This sample was taken from a study of T cells in Graves' hyperthyroidism and ophthalmopathy. Germline V gene sequence: CDR1 MNHNS, CDR2 SASEGT. This CDR3 has 16 amino acids. V lost 0 bases and J lost 6, with 15 bases in between. Enrolled ophthalmopathy patients presented with a Clinical Activity Score of at least 3, a NOSPECS grade of at least 4, and disease duration under 3 months. Over 9 ml of fresh peripheral blood supplied the PBMCs. Regarding the study as a whole: Also found in blood were most expanded thyroid clonotypes above 0.001.

This clonotype originated in a man aged 25 to 45 with Graves' ophthalmopathy. V and J are TRBV6-1 and TRBJ2-1; a possible D gene is TRBD2 (5 bases). Sequenced input: blood. The CDR3 loop is CASSEAFSGFSNEQFF. As DNA, the CDR3 is TGTGCCAGCAGTGAAGCTTTCTCGGGATTCAGCAATGAGCAGTTCTTC.